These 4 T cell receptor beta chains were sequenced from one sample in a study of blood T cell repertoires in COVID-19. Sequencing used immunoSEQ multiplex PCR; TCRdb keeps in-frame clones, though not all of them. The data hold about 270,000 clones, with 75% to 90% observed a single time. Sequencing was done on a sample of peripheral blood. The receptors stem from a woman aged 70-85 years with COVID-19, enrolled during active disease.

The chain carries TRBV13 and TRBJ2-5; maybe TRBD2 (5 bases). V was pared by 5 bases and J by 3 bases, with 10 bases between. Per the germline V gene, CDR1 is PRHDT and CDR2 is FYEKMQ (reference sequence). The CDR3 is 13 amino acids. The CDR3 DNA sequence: TGTGCCAGCAGCCCGGGGTATAAAGAGACCCAGTACTTC. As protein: CASSPGYKETQYF.

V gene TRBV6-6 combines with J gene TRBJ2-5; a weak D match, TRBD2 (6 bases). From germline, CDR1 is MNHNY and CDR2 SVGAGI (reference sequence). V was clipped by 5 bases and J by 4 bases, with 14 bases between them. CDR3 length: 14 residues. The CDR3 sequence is CASSLTSFPETQYF. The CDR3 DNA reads TGTGCCAGCAGTCTGACTAGTTTTCCAGAGACCCAGTACTTC.

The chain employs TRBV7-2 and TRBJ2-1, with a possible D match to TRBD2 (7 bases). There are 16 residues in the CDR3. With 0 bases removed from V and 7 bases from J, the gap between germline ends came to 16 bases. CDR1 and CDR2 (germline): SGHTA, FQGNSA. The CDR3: CASSLAGRGGRNEQFF. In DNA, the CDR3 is TGTGCCAGCAGCTTAGCGGGAAGGGGGGGCCGGAATGAGCAGTTCTTC.

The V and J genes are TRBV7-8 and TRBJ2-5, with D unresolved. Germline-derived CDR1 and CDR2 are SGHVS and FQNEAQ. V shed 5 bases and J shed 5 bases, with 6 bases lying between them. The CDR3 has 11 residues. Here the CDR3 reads CASSPRETQYF. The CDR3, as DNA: TGTGCCAGCAGCCCTCGGGAGACCCAGTACTTC. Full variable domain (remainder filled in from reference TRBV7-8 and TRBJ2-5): GAGVSQSPRYKVAKRGQDVALRCDPISGHVSLFWYQQALGQGPEFLTYFQNEAQLDKSGLPSDRFFAERPEGSVSTLKIQRTQQEDSAVYLCASSPRETQYFGPGTRLLVL.